These T cell receptor beta chains were read from a single sample in a study of blood T cell repertoires in COVID-19. Only in-frame clones appear in the TCRdb table, and some are missing; sequencing was by immunoSEQ multiplex PCR. The profile shows more than 80,000 clones, around 80% of them singletons. The sequencing sample was made of peripheral blood. These receptor sequences come from a man over 45 with active or convalescent COVID-19. Each CDR3 is given with its conserved first and last residue. A D gene is named only where the DNA matches it firmly. Clone size is not always given. Where it is, it says once, few, many or a class for expanded clones.

>once|TRBD2|TRBV7-2|TRBJ2-5
TGTGCCAGCAGTGCCGGGACTAGCGGGAAAGAGACCCAGTACTTC
CASSAGTSGKETQYF
>.|TRBD1|TRBV11-2|TRBJ2-2
TGTGCCAGCAGCTTCGACAGGGGGACCGGGGAGCTGTTTTTT
CASSFDRGTGELFF
>few|TRBD1|TRBV29-1|TRBJ2-5
TGCAGCGTTGGAACGGGACAGGGTTTTGGGGAGACCCAGTACTTC
CSVGTGQGFGETQYF
>.|.|TRBV10-3|TRBJ1-5
TGTGCCATAGGGACTTATGATCAGCCCCAGCATTTT
CAIGTYDQPQHF
>few|TRBD2|TRBV6-4|TRBJ2-3
TGTGCCAGCAGTGACGGGGGGGTCAGAGATACGCAGTATTTT
CASSDGGVRDTQYF
>.|.|TRBV6-5|TRBJ1-1
TGTGCCAGCAGTAGCTCGGGGACTGAAGCTTTCTTT
CASSSSGTEAFF
>.|.|TRBV12-2|TRBJ1-1
TGTGCAAGTCGCTCTTGGGTTGCGGACACTGAAGCTTTCTTT
CASRSWVADTEAFF
>.|.|TRBV10-3|TRBJ2-6
TGTGCCATCAGGGGCTTGCTCCACTCTGGGGCCAACGTCCTGACTTTC
CAIRGLLHSGANVLTF
>.|.|TRBV3-1/TRBV3-2|TRBJ1-3
TGTGCCAGCAGCGCCGCAGACTCTGGAAACACCATATATTTT
CASSAADSGNTIYF
>.|TRBD2|TRBV28|TRBJ2-1
TGTGCCAGCAAGGCGACTAGCGGGAACTACAATGAGCAGTTCTTC
CASKATSGNYNEQFF
>.|.|TRBV10-1|TRBJ2-7
TGCGCCAGCAGTGAGAATCTCTACGAGCAGTACTTC
CASSENLYEQYF
>.|.|TRBV4-2|TRBJ2-6
TGTGCCAGCAGCCAAGGTGGGGGCGGTGGGGCCAACGTCCTGACTTTC
CASSQGGGGGANVLTF
>.|TRBD2|TRBV30|TRBJ2-5
TGTGCCTGGAGTACCCGGACTAGCGGGGTCCTGGAGACCCAGTACTTC
CAWSTRTSGVLETQYF
>.|TRBD1|TRBV19|TRBJ2-5
TGTGCCAGTAGTAAACCTGGACAGGGACCCACGGAGACCCAGTACTTC
CASSKPGQGPTETQYF
>.|.|TRBV7-9|TRBJ2-7
TGTGCCAGCAGCGCTCTCCAGGGAAATTTCTACGAGCAGTACTTC
CASSALQGNFYEQYF
>.|.|TRBV6-5|TRBJ1-5
TGTGCCAGCGAAATTTTCACGGTCGCTGATCAGCCCCAGCATTTT
CASEIFTVADQPQHF
>.|TRBD1|TRBV5-4|TRBJ2-5
TGTGCCAGCAACTCCTTTACAGGGGTACGTGGGGAGACCCAGTACTTC
CASNSFTGVRGETQYF
>.|.|TRBV6-5|TRBJ2-5
TGTGCCAGCAACCACATGGGGGCAGAGACCCAGTACTTC
CASNHMGAETQYF
>few|.|TRBV7-8|TRBJ1-1
TGTGCCAGCAGCTTAGGAGGTTACCAAGCTTTCTTT
CASSLGGYQAFF
>.|TRBD2|TRBV3-1/TRBV3-2|TRBJ2-5
TGTGCCAGCAGCCAAGGCGGGGGGAGGGAGACCCAGTACTTC
CASSQGGGRETQYF
>.|TRBD2|TRBV6-5|TRBJ2-3
TGTGCCAGCAATAGTGCGGGGGGGCAGACAGATACGCAGTATTTT
CASNSAGGQTDTQYF
>.|TRBD1|TRBV5-6|TRBJ1-1
TGTGCCAGCAGCACATACCAGGGGGCTGGAACTGAAGCTTTCTTT
CASSTYQGAGTEAFF
>.|TRBD1|TRBV28|TRBJ1-1
TGTGCCAGCAGTCCGATACAGGGGGCGTGGACTGAAGCTTTCTTT
CASSPIQGAWTEAFF
>.|TRBD1|TRBV19|TRBJ2-1
TGTGCCAGTAGAAAGGACAGGGTGGACCACAATGAGCAGTTCTTC
CASRKDRVDHNEQFF
>.|TRBD2|TRBV7-2|TRBJ2-7
TGTGCCAGCAGCTTAGTGCGGGGGTCCTCCTACGAGCAGTACTTC
CASSLVRGSSYEQYF
>few|.|TRBV6-2/TRBV6-3|TRBJ1-4
TGTGCCAGCAGTTACTCTAAGGGGCTCTCAACTAATGAAAAACTGTTTTTT
CASSYSKGLSTNEKLFF
>.|.|TRBV21-1|TRBJ1-1
TGTGCCAGCAGCAATCATCGGGGGAACACTGAAGCTTTCTTT
CASSNHRGNTEAFF
>.|.|TRBV12-3/TRBV12-4|TRBJ1-3
TGTGCCAGCCGGCCGACAGCTGGAAACACCATATATTTT
CASRPTAGNTIYF
>once|.|TRBV7-2|TRBJ2-2
TGTGCCAGCAGCCCCGGCCTGGGGGGCGGGGAGCTGTTTTTT
CASSPGLGGGELFF
>once|TRBD1|TRBV5-6|TRBJ1-3
TGTGCCAGCAGCGGAGGGGGCCACACCATATATTTT
CASSGGGHTIYF
>.|TRBD1|TRBV5-8|TRBJ2-3
TGTGCCAGCAGCCGGGGGACAGGGGTAGGAACAGATACGCAGTATTTT
CASSRGTGVGTDTQYF
>.|.|TRBV20-1|TRBJ1-1
TGCAGTGCTAGTCTTGCATTCGGGACTGAAGCTTTCTTT
CSASLAFGTEAFF
>once|.|TRBV6-5|TRBJ1-2
TGTGCCAGCAGTTACATCGGGGAGGGCTACACCTTC
CASSYIGEGYTF
>.|.|TRBV6-4|TRBJ2-3
TGTGCCAGCAGTGACTCGCAGGTCACAGATACGCAGTATTTT
CASSDSQVTDTQYF
>.|.|TRBV7-9|TRBJ1-4
TGTGCCAGCAGCACACCCGCGCACAGGGAAGGAACTAATGAAAAACTGTTTTTT
CASSTPAHREGTNEKLFF
>.|.|TRBV12-3/TRBV12-4|TRBJ1-2
TGTGCCAGCAGCAAATACAGGTCGGGTGGCTACACCTTC
CASSKYRSGGYTF
>few|.|TRBV6-1|TRBJ1-5
TGTGCCAGCAGTGAAGTTACAGGCGGTCAGCCCCAGCATTTT
CASSEVTGGQPQHF